The 30 T cell receptor beta chains below were found in one sample sequenced in a study of shared clonotypes between healthy human individuals. Sequencing used immunoSEQ multiplex PCR; TCRdb keeps in-frame clones, though not all of them. The top ten hold roughly 0.39% of the sample, which has 2 million to 3 million clones, more than 85% seen once. Source material: naive CD4+ T cells from PBMCs. Described subset: CD45RA+ positively selected. These receptors were collected from a man aged 18 to 35 in good health. Some clones in this sample may be carry-over from other donors' samples.

The chain recombines TRBV5-1 with TRBJ1-1; D remains unclear. The ends were cut back, 4 bases at V and 1 base at J, with 11 bases in the middle. Germline V gene data show CDR1 as SGHRS and CDR2 as YFSETQ. The CDR3 extends over 14 amino acids. The CDR3 region has the DNA TGCGCCAGCAGCGCCGAACTCAGGAACACTGAAGCTTTCTTT. Amino acid sequence: CASSAELRNTEAFF. The variable domain in full, completed from reference TRBV5-1 and TRBJ1-1, reads KAGVTQTPRYLIKTRGQQVTLSCSPISGHRSVSWYQQTPGQGLQFLFEYFSETQRNKGNFPGRFSGRQFSNSRSEMNVSTLELGDSALYLCASSAELRNTEAFFGQGTRLTVV.

The CDR3 spells CASSFGLEGETQYF. In DNA, the CDR3 is TGTGCCAGTAGTTTCGGACTAGAGGGAGAGACCCAGTACTTC. V is TRBV19 and J is TRBJ2-5, with 7 bases identical to TRBD2. Trimming took 5 bases from V and 4 from J; bases not matched to a gene: 7. Germline V gene data show CDR1 as LNHDA and CDR2 as SQIVND (reference sequence). CDR3 size: 14 residues.

V and J are TRBV2 and TRBJ1-3, with D possibly matching TRBD1 (5 bases). Trimming pared 2 bases from V and 4 bases from J, leaving 15 bases between. The CDR3 length is 16 residues. The V gene's germline CDR1 is SNHLY and CDR2 FYNNEI. The CDR3 DNA is TGTGCCAGCAGTGAAAGGGGCGCCCGGGGCGGAAACACCATATATTTT. It encodes CASSERGARGGNTIYF.

V usage is TRBV28 and J usage is TRBJ1-2; 9 positions agree with TRBD1. Germline CDR1 MDHEN, CDR2 SYDVKM. The CDR3 is 16 residues long. V shed 8 bases and J 6 bases; nucleotides not matched to a gene: 16. CDR3 residues: CASFSIGTGGVNGYTF. The DNA for the CDR3 is TGTGCCAGCTTTTCGATCGGAACAGGGGGCGTCAATGGCTACACCTTC.

With respect to this clone: One end of the junction does not line up with germline, which may come from a read error. Other DNA sequences from this sample encode an identical CDR3 as well. V and J are TRBV7-8 and TRBJ2-3; TRBD1 might be the D (5 bases). Germline CDR1 SGHVS, CDR2 FQNEAQ. The CDR3 totals 18 residues. The CDR3 spells CASSHLVTGKSATDTQYF. In nucleotides, the CDR3 is TGCGCCAGCAGCCATCTAGTCACAGGAAAGTCAGCCACAGATACGCAGTATTTT. Complete variable domain (other parts from reference TRBV7-8 and TRBJ2-3): GAGVSQSPRYKVAKRGQDVALRCDPISGHVSLFWYQQALGQGPEFLTYFQNEAQLDKSGLPSDRFFAERPEGSVSTLKIQRTQQEDSAVYLCASSHLVTGKSATDTQYFGPGTRLTVL.

J is TRBJ2-1 and V is TRBV5-6; 7 bases map to TRBD2. The CDR3 sequence is 13 residues long. Trimming at V came to 1 base and at J to 7 bases, leaving 2 bases not matched to a gene. Looked up from germline, CDR1 is SGHDT and CDR2 is YYEEEE. The CDR3, as DNA: TGTGCCAGCAGCTTGATGGGAGGGAATGAGCAGTTCTTC. Protein sequence: CASSLMGGNEQFF.

This clone was seen a single time. The chain uses TRBV28 and TRBJ2-7, with D perhaps TRBD2 (6 bases). The germline CDR1 and CDR2 sequences are MDHEN and SYDVKM. V lost 2 bases and J 5 bases, leaving 10 bases between the germline ends. This CDR3 is built from 13 residues. CDR3 residues: CASSLGGADEQYF. CDR3 coding DNA: TGTGCCAGCAGTTTAGGAGGGGCTGACGAGCAGTACTTC.

The chain combines TRBV5-1 with TRBJ2-1; the D is unclear. The CDR3 has 13 residues. V was cut by 4 bases and J by 7 bases, with 12 bases left in between. CDR1 is SGHRS and CDR2 is YFSETQ in the germline V gene. The CDR3 DNA follows: TGCGCCAGCAGCCTTGCTTGGCTTAATGAGCAGTTCTTC. It translates to CASSLAWLNEQFF.

The chain recombines TRBV6-6 with TRBJ1-1; D gene ambiguous. V was pared by 4 bases and J by 6 bases, with 9 bases between. CDR1 is MNHNY, CDR2 SVGAGI, per germline (reference sequence). The CDR3 sequence is 12 residues long. CDR3 coding DNA: TGTGCCAGCAGTTTTATGAGTGCTGAAGCTTTCTTT. Translated, it gives CASSFMSAEAFF.

A word on this clone: Other DNA sequences in the same sample also yield this CDR3. V gene TRBV7-3 combines with J gene TRBJ2-1; 8 bases line up with TRBD2. The CDR3 runs to 15 residues. Germline V lookup: CDR1 SGHTA, CDR2 FQGTGA. Losses at the gene ends were 5 bases for V and 3 bases for J; bases not matched to a gene: 6. The CDR3 reads CASSPGLAGYNEQFF. In nucleotides, the CDR3 is TGTGCCAGCAGCCCTGGGCTAGCGGGCTACAATGAGCAGTTCTTC. Complete variable domain (other parts from reference TRBV7-3 and TRBJ2-1): GAGVSQTPSNKVTEKGKYVELRCDPISGHTALYWYRQSLGQGPEFLIYFQGTGAADDSGLPNDRFFAVRPEGSVSTLKIQRTERGDSAVYLCASSPGLAGYNEQFFGPGTRLTVL.

This chain uses TRBV28 with TRBJ2-7, with no clear D. The CDR3 extends over 16 amino acids. V was pared by 6 bases and J by 1 base, with 19 bases between. CDR1 and CDR2 from the germline V gene are MDHEN and SYDVKM. The CDR3 nucleotides are TGTGCCAGCAGAGACGTTCGCGCCGGGCCATCCTACGAGCAGTACTTC. Its translation: CASRDVRAGPSYEQYF. Together with reference TRBV28 and TRBJ2-7, the CDR3 gives the full variable domain: DVKVTQSSRYLVKRTGEKVFLECVQDMDHENMFWYRQDPGLGLRLIYFSYDVKMKEKGDIPEGYSVSREKKERFSLILESASTNQTSMYLCASRDVRAGPSYEQYFGPGTRLTVT.

The rearrangement uses TRBV7-2 and TRBJ2-1, with 13 bases identical to TRBD2. After removal of 1 base from V and 14 bases from J, the junction contained 5 bases not matched to a gene. This CDR3 has 14 amino acids. The germline CDR1 and CDR2 sequences are SGHTA and FQGNSA. The CDR3 nucleotides read TGTGCCAGCAGCTTAGGGACTAGCGGGAGTAATAAGTTCTTC. Translating gives CASSLGTSGSNKFF.

The chain recombines TRBV7-9 with TRBJ2-1; 9 bases fit TRBD2. V gave up 2 bases and J gave up 7 bases; unmatched junction bases: 9. Germline V lookup: CDR1 SEHNR, CDR2 FQNEAQ (reference sequence). The CDR3 is 16 residues long. In DNA form, the CDR3 reads TGTGCCAGCAGCTTAACGGGAGCGGGGGGCCCGAATGAGCAGTTCTTC. It yields the protein CASSLTGAGGPNEQFF.

The chain uses TRBV19 and TRBJ2-7, with D perhaps TRBD1 (5 bases). The V gene's germline CDR1 is LNHDA and CDR2 SQIVND (reference sequence). The CDR3 spans 15 residues. Between the trimmed V and J ends, which lost 3 bases and 2 bases, there was a span of 14 bases. The CDR3 region has the DNA TGTGCCAGTAGTATGACAGCCTTGGACACCTACGAGCAGTACTTC. As protein: CASSMTALDTYEQYF.

The chain has TRBV29-1 and TRBJ1-3; D is unclear. The V and J ends lost 4 bases and 4 bases respectively, with 5 bases between them. This CDR3 has 11 residues. Per the germline V gene, CDR1 is SQVTM and CDR2 is ANQGSEA. This chain's CDR3 is CSVGWGNTIYF. The CDR3 bases are TGCAGCGTTGGGTGGGGAAACACCATATATTTT.

This chain uses TRBV7-7 with TRBJ2-1, with TRBD2 matching 9 bases. The CDR3 is made up of 16 amino acids. V gave up 6 bases and J gave up 15 bases; unmatched junction bases: 21. The germline gives CDR1 SSHAT, CDR2 FNYEAQ (reference sequence). CDR3 sequence: CASSPPPGGGGRARFF. The CDR3 DNA sequence: TGTGCCAGCAGTCCGCCACCGGGGGGTGGCGGGAGGGCCCGGTTCTTC.

This chain connects TRBV5-8 to TRBJ2-3; D is undetermined. CDR1 is SGHTS, CDR2 YDEGEE, per germline. This CDR3 contains 15 residues. Trimming pared 0 bases from V and 4 bases from J, leaving 12 bases between. The CDR3 region has the DNA TGTGCCAGCAGCTTGGGGTATGCTAGTTCAGATACGCAGTATTTT. Translation: CASSLGYASSDTQYF.

The chain recombines TRBV28 with TRBJ1-5, with D possibly matching TRBD1 (5 bases). The germline gives CDR1 MDHEN, CDR2 SYDVKM. The V gene lost 6 bases and the J gene lost 2 bases, with 17 bases spanning the gap. The CDR3 extends over 16 amino acids. In DNA, the CDR3 is TGTGCCAGCAGACTACCAACGGGGCTAGGCAATCAGCCCCAGCATTTT. It is translated as CASRLPTGLGNQPQHF.

V gene TRBV2 combines with J gene TRBJ2-3; no firm D call. The CDR3 runs 15 residues. The V and J ends lost 4 bases and 3 bases respectively, with 14 bases between them. CDR1 and CDR2 from the germline V gene are SNHLY and FYNNEI. This CDR3 reads CASSVLPSGTDTQYF. The CDR3 coding sequence is TGTGCCAGCAGTGTTCTACCCTCCGGGACAGATACGCAGTATTTT.

The CDR3 loop reads CASTLGAGRTDTQYF. In DNA form, the CDR3 reads TGCGCCAGCACACTGGGGGCAGGGAGGACAGATACGCAGTATTTT. The V and J genes are TRBV5-1 and TRBJ2-3, with D possibly being TRBD1 or TRBD2 (6 bases each). In germline, CDR1 is SGHRS, CDR2 YFSETQ. This CDR3 has 15 residues. Trimming stripped 6 bases from V and 3 bases from J, with 17 bases between.

This chain uses TRBV6-1 with TRBJ1-5, with D possibly being TRBD1 (6 bases). The CDR3 totals 14 residues. Trimming removed 5 bases at V and 3 bases at J, with 11 bases between. The germline gives CDR1 MNHNS, CDR2 SASEGT. CDR3 DNA: TGTGCCAGCAGTTTGGACAGATTCAATCAGCCCCAGCATTTT. Translating it yields CASSLDRFNQPQHF.

The CDR3 region has the DNA TGTGCCAGCAGCTTAGCTGGGACAGGAGTTAATCAGCCCCAGCATTTT. It specifies CASSLAGTGVNQPQHF. The chain is built from TRBV7-8 and TRBJ1-5, with TRBD1 identical over 8 bases. V was clipped by 0 bases and J by 4 bases; unmatched bases: 5. The germline CDR1 and CDR2 sequences are SGHVS and FQNEAQ. This CDR3 comprises 16 residues.

In this sample, this clone turned up once. This sequence joins TRBV28 and TRBJ1-5; D remains ambiguous. The germline V gene encodes CDR1 MDHEN and CDR2 SYDVKM. The V end lost 7 bases, the J end lost 7 bases, and 11 bases lay between the germline ends. The CDR3 is 12 residues long. The CDR3 DNA reads as TGTGCCAGCACCCGTCAACCCCAGCCCCAGCATTTT. As protein: CASTRQPQPQHF.

This rearrangement joins TRBV12-5 to TRBJ2-7; D unclear. Germline CDR1 and CDR2: LGHNT and FRNRAP. V was pared by 7 bases and J by 2 bases, with 24 bases between. There are 17 residues in the CDR3. Here the CDR3 reads CASEPPTSPTATYEQYF. CDR3 coding DNA: TGTGCTAGTGAACCCCCGACCTCCCCGACCGCGACCTACGAGCAGTACTTC.

The CDR3 region has the DNA TGTGCCAGCAGCCCCCTCGGGATAGCGGGCGGGTACAATGAGCAGTTCTTC. Translating it yields CASSPLGIAGGYNEQFF. J is TRBJ2-1 and V is TRBV14, with TRBD2 matching over 7 bases. Germline lookup yields CDR1 SGHDN and CDR2 FVKESK. The trim removed 4 bases at V and 4 bases at J, leaving 13 bases unmatched. The CDR3 spans 17 residues.

This clone was counted once. The chain is built from TRBV7-6 and TRBJ2-1; 8 nucleotides match TRBD2. The V gene's germline CDR1 is SGHVS and CDR2 FNYEAQ. This CDR3 spans 14 amino acids. The trim removed 3 bases at V and 9 bases at J, leaving 7 bases unmatched. The CDR3 bases are TGTGCCAGCAGCTTTCAGCGGGAGAGGGCTGAGCAGTTCTTC. Amino acid sequence: CASSFQRERAEQFF.

The J gene is TRBJ2-1, the V gene TRBV7-2; 13 bases map to TRBD2. V lost 5 bases and J lost 3; bases outside the gene matches: 1. Germline CDR1 is SGHTA and CDR2 is FQGNSA. The CDR3 runs 15 residues. The CDR3 reads CASSTSGRVYNEQFF. In DNA, the CDR3 is TGTGCCAGCAGCACTAGCGGGAGGGTCTACAATGAGCAGTTCTTC.

This clone was recorded only once. The CDR3 is CASSMGQVYGYTF. CDR3 coding DNA: TGTGCCAGCAGCATGGGACAGGTCTATGGCTACACCTTC. V gene TRBV5-4 combines with J gene TRBJ1-2; 8 bases align to TRBD1. This CDR3 is built from 13 residues. The junction had 3 bases not matched to a gene; V was cut back by 4 bases and J by 4 bases. CDR1 SGHNT and CDR2 YYREEE come from the germline V gene (reference sequence).

This clone was recorded once. J is TRBJ1-4 and V is TRBV6-1; tentative D call: TRBD1 (5 bases). Germline loops: CDR1 MNHNS, CDR2 SASEGT. The CDR3 covers 17 residues. With 1 base removed from V and 5 bases from J, the gap between germline ends came to 17 bases. DNA of the CDR3: TGTGCCAGCAGTGAAGTTCAGGGCCGTAAAACCAATGAAAAACTGTTTTTT. This codes for CASSEVQGRKTNEKLFF.

This sequence joins TRBV20-1 and TRBJ2-3; the D is unclear. The CDR3 sequence is 11 residues long. Germline CDR1 DFQATT, CDR2 SNEGSKA (reference sequence). V was cut by 7 bases and J by 0 bases, with 5 bases left in between. The CDR3 DNA follows: TGCAGTGGAAGGAGCACAGATACGCAGTATTTT. Encoded protein: CSGRSTDTQYF.